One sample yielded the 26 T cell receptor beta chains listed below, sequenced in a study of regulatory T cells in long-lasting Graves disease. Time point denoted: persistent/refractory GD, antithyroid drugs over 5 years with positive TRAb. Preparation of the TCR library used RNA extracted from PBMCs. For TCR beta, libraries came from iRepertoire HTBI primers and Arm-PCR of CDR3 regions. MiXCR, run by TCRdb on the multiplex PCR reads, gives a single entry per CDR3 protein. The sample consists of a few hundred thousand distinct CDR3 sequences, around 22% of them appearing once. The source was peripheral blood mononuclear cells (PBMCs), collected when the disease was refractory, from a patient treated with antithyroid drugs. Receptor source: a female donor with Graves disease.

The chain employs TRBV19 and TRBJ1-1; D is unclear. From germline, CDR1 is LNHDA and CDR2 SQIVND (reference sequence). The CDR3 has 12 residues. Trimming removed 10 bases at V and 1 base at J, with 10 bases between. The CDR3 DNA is TGTGCCACCGGGGAAGGGAACACTGAAGCTTTCTTT. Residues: CATGEGNTEAFF.

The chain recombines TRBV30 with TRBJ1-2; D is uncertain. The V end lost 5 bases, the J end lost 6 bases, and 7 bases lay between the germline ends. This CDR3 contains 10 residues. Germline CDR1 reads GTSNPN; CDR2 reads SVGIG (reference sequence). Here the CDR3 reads CAWLENGYTF. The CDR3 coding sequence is TGTGCCTGGCTTGAGAATGGCTACACCTTC.

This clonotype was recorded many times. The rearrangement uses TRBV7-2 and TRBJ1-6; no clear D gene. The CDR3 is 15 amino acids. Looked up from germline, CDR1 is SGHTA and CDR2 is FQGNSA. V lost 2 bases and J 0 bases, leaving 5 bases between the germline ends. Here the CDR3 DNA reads TGTGCCAGCAGCTTATTCCGCTCCTATAATTCACCCCTCCACTTT. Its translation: CASSLFRSYNSPLHF. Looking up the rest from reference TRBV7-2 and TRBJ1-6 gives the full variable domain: GAGVSQSPSNKVTEKGKDVELRCDPISGHTALYWYRQSLGQGLEFLIYFQGNSAPDKSGLPSDRFSAERTGGSVSTLTIQRTQQEDSAVYLCASSLFRSYNSPLHFGNGTRLTVT.

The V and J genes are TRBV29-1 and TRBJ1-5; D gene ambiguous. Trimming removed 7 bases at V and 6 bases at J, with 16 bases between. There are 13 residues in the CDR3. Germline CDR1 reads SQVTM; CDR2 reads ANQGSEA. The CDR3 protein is CSATLGPAQPQHF. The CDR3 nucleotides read TGCAGCGCCACACTCGGACCGGCTCAGCCCCAGCATTTT.

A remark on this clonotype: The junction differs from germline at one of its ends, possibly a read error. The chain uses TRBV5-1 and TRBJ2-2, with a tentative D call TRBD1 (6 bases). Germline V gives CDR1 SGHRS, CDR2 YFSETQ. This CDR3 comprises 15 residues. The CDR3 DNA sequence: TGCGCCAGCAGTCCGCAGGGGTCGTTCACCGGGGAGCCGTTTTTT. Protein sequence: CASSPQGSFTGEPFF.

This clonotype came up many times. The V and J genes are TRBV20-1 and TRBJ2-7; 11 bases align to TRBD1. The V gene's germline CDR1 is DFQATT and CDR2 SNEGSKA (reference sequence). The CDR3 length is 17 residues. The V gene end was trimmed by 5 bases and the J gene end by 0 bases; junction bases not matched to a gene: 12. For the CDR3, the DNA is TGCAGTGCTCTTGGACAGGGGGCGATCCATTACTCCTACGAGCAGTACTTC. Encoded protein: CSALGQGAIHYSYEQYF.

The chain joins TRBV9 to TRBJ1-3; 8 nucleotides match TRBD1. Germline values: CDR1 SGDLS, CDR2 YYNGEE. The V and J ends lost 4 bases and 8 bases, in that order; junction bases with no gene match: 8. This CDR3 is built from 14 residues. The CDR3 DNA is TGTGCCAGCAGCCCGCGGACAGGGCGGCACACCATATATTTT. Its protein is CASSPRTGRHTIYF.

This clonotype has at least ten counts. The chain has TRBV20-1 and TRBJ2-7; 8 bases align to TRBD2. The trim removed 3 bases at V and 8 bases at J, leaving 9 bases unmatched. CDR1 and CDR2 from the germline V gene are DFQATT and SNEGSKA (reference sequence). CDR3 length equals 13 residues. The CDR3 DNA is TGCAGTGCTAGGGCCAACGGGAGGGTCCAGCAGTACTTC. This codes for CSARANGRVQQYF.

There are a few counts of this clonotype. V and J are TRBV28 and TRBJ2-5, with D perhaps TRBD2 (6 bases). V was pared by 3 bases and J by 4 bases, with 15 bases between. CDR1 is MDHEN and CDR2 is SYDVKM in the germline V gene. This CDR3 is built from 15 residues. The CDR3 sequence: CASSLAAGLIETQYF. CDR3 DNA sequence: TGTGCCAGCAGTTTGGCGGCGGGATTGATAGAGACCCAGTACTTC. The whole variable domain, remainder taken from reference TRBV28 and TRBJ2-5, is DVKVTQSSRYLVKRTGEKVFLECVQDMDHENMFWYRQDPGLGLRLIYFSYDVKMKEKGDIPEGYSVSREKKERFSLILESASTNQTSMYLCASSLAAGLIETQYFGPGTRLLVL.

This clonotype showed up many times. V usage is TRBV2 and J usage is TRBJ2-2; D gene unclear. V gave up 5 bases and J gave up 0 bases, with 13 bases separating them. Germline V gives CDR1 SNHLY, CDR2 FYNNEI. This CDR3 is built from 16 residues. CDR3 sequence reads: CASSPSGRTNTGELFF. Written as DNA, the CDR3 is TGTGCCAGCAGTCCTTCGGGTCGGACGAACACCGGGGAGCTGTTTTTT. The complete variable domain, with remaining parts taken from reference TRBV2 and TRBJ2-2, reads EPEVTQTPSHQVTQMGQEVILRCVPISNHLYFYWYRQILGQKVEFLVSFYNNEISEKSEIFDDQFSVERPDGSNFTLKIRSTKLEDSAMYFCASSPSGRTNTGELFFGEGSRLTVL.

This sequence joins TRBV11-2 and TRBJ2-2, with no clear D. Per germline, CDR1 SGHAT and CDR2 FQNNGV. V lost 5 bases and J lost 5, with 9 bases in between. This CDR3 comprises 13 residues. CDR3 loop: CASSPLTTGELFF. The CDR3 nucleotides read TGTGCCAGCAGCCCCCTGACGACCGGGGAGCTGTTTTTT.

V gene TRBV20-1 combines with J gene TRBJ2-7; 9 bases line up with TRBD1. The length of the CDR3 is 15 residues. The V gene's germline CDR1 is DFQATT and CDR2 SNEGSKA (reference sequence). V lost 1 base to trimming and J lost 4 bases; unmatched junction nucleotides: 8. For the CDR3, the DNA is TGCAGTGCTAGAGGGGACAGGGATCCCCGGTACGAGCAGTACTTC. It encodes CSARGDRDPRYEQYF.

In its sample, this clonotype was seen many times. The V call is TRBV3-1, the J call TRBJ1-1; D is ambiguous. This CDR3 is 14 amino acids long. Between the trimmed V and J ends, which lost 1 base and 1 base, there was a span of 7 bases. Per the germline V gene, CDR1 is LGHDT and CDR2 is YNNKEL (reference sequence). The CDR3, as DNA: TGTGCCAGCAGCCAAGGAGAAACGAACACTGAAGCTTTCTTT. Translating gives CASSQGETNTEAFF. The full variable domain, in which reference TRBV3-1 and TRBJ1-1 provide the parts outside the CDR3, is DTAVSQTPKYLVTQMGNDKSIKCEQNLGHDTMYWYKQDSKKFLKIMFSYNNKELIINETVPNRFSPKSPDKAHLNLHINSLELGDSAVYFCASSQGETNTEAFFGQGTRLTVV.

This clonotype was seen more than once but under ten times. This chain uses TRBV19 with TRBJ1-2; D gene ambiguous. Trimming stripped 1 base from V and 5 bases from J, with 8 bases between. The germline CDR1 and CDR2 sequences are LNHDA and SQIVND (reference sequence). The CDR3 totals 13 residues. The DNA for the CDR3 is TGTGCCAGTAGTATAGTTCTTGGGTATGGCTACACCTTC. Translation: CASSIVLGYGYTF.

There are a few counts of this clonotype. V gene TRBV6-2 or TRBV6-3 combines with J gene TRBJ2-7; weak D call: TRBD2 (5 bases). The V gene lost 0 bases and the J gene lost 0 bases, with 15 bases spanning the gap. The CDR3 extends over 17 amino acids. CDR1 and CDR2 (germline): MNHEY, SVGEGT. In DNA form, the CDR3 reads TGTGCCAGCAGTTACTCCACTAGAGATGCACTCTCCTACGAGCAGTACTTC. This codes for CASSYSTRDALSYEQYF.

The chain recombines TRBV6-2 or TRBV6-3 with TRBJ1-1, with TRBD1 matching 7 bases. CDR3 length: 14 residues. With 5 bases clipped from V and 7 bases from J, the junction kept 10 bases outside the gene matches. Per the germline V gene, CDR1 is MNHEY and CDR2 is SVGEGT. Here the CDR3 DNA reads TGTGCCAGCAGTCCACTCGAGGACAGGCATGAAGCTTTCTTT. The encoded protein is CASSPLEDRHEAFF.

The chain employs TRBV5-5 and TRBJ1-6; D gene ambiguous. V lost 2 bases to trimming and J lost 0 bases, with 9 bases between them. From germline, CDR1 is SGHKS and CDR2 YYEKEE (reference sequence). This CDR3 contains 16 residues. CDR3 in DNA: TGTGCCAGCAGCTTAACACCCAGCTCCTATAATTCACCCCTCCACTTT. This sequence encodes CASSLTPSSYNSPLHF.

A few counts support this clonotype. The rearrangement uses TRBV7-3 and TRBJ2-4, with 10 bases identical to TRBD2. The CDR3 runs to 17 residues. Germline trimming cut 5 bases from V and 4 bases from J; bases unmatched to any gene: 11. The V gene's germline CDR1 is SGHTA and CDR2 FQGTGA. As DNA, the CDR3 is TGTGCCAGCAGCCCAGAACCGAGACTAGCGGGTAAAAACATTCAGTACTTC. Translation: CASSPEPRLAGKNIQYF. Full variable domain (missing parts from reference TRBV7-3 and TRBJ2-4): GAGVSQTPSNKVTEKGKYVELRCDPISGHTALYWYRQSLGQGPEFLIYFQGTGAADDSGLPNDRFFAVRPEGSVSTLKIQRTERGDSAVYLCASSPEPRLAGKNIQYFGAGTRLSVL.

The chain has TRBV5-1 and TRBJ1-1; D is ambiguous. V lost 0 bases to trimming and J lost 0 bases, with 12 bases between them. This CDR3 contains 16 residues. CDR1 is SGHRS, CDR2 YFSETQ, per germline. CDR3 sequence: CASSLGFGRMNTEAFF. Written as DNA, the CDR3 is TGCGCCAGCAGCTTGGGATTCGGCAGGATGAACACTGAAGCTTTCTTT.

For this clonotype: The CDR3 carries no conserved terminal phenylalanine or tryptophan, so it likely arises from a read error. The CDR3 loop is CASSGTSWSYEQYL. As DNA, the CDR3 is TGTGCCAGCAGTGGGACTAGCTGGTCCTACGAACAGTACCTC. The chain combines TRBV12-3 or TRBV12-4 with TRBJ2-7; TRBD2 matches at 9 bases. This CDR3 region has 14 residues.

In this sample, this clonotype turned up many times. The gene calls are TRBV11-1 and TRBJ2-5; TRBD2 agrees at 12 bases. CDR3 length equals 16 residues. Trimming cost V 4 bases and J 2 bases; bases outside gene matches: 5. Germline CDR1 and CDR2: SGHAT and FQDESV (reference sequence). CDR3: CASSSGLAGPQETQYF. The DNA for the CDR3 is TGTGCCAGCAGCTCCGGACTAGCGGGACCTCAAGAGACCCAGTACTTC.

The CDR3 nucleotides read TGTGCCTGGAGTAGGGTAGCGGGAGGCCAAGAGACCCAGTACTTC. This codes for CAWSRVAGGQETQYF. J is TRBJ2-5 and V is TRBV30, with 10 bases lining up with TRBD2. V trimming: 2 bases; J trimming: 1 base; junction bases outside the gene matches: 4. CDR1 and CDR2 (germline): GTSNPN, SVGIG (reference sequence). The length of the CDR3 is 15 residues.

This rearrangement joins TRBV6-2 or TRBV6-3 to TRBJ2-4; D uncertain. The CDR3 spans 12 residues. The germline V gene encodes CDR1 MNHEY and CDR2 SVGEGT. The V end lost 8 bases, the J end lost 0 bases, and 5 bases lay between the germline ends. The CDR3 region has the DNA TGTGCCAGCGGAGTAGCCAAAAACATTCAGTACTTC. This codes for CASGVAKNIQYF.

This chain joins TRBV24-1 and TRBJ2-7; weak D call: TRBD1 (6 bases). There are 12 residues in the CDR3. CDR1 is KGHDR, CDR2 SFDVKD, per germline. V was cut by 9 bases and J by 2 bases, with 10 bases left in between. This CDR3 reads CATAGVAYEQYF. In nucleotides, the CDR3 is TGTGCCACCGCAGGGGTCGCCTACGAGCAGTACTTC.

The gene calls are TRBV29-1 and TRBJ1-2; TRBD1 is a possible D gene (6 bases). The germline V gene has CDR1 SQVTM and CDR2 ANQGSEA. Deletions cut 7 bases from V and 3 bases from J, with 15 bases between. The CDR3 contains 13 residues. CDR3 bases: TGCAGCGGCCAACAGGACAGCGACTATGGCTACACCTTC. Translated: CSGQQDSDYGYTF.

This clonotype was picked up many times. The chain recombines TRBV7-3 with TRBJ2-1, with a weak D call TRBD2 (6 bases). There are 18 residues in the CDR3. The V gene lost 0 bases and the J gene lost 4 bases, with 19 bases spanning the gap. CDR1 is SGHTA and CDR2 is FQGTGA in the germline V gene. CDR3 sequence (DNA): TGTGCCAGCAGCTTAACGGGAGGCGGACGACGGTCATACAATGAGCAGTTCTTC. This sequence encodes CASSLTGGGRRSYNEQFF.